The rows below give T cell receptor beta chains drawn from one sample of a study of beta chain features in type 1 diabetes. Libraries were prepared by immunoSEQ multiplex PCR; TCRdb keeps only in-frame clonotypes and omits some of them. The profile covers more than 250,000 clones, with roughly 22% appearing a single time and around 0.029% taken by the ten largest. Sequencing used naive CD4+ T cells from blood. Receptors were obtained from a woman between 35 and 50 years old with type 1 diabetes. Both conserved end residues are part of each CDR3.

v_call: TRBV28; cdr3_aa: CASKPGQEPYEQYF
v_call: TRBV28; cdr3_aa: CASRWQGVPQPQHF
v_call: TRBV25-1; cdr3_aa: CASSAQGKTYEQYF
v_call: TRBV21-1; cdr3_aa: CASSNGGVETQYF
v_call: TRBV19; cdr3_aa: CASSAGQGTDTQYF
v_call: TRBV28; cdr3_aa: CASVKGLAGSLSSYNEQFF
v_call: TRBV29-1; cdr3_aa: CSVVQLGNEKLFF
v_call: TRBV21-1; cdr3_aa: CASSKARAYEQYF
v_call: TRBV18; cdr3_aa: CASSPPGTNDVSQYF
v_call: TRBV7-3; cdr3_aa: CASSVGAVTEAFF
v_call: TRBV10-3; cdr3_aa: CAISESTGNRLFF
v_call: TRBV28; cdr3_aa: CASSRGPYNEQFF
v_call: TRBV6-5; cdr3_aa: CASSQGGNYGYTF
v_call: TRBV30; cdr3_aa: CAWIGAGGPGEQFF
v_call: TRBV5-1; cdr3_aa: CASSPRTGSTDTQYF
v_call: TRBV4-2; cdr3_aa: CASSQEWEHNEQFF
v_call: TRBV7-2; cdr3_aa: CASSLGRIALNTQYF
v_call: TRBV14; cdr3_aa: CASSHIFVPGPYGYTF
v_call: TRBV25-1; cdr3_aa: CASSETTGLDEQFF
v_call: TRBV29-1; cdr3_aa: CSAQTGTGANVLTF
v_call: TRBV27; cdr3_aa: CASSWREGDGYTF
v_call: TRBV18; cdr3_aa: CASSPGATAIQETQYF
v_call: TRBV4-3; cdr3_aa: CASSQEAGRGSYEQYF
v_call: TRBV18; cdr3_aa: CASSPTVNGELFF
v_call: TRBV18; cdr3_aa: CASSPGQGVYEQYF
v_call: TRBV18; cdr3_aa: CASSPGQEGYEQYF
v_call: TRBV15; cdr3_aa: CATSRDWGGGADTQYF
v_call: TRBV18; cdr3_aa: CASSPPQGALDHYGYTF